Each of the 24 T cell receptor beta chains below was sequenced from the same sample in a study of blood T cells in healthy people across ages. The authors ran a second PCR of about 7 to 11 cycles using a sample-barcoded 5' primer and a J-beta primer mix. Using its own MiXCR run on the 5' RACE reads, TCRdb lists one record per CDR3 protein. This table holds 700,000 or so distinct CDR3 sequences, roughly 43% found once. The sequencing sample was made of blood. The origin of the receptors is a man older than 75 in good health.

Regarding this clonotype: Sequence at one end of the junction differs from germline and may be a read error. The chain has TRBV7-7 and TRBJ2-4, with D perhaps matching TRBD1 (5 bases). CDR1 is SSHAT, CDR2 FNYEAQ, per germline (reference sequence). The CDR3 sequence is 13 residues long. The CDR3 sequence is CASSLGPGQAQYF. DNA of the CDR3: TGTGCTAGCAGCTTAGGTCCAGGGCAAGCGCAGTACTTC.

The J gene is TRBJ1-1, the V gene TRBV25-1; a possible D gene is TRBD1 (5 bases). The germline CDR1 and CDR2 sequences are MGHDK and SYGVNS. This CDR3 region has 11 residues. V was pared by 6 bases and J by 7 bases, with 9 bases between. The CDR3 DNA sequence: TGTGCCAGCAGAGGGGACGTTGAAGCTTTCTTT. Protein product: CASRGDVEAFF.

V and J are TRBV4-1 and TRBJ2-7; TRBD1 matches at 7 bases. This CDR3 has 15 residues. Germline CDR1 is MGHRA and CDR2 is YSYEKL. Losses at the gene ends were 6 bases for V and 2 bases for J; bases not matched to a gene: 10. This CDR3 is CASSQSRQGPYEQYF. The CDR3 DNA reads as TGCGCCAGCAGTCAATCTAGACAGGGCCCCTACGAGCAGTACTTC.

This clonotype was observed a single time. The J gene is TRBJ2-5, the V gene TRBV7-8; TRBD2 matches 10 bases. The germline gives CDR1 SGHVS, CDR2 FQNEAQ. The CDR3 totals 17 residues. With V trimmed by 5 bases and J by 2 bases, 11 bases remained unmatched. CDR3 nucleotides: TGTGCCAGCAGCCGCGTGCGGCCAGCGGGGGGGCAAGAGACCCAGTACTTC. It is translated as CASSRVRPAGGQETQYF.

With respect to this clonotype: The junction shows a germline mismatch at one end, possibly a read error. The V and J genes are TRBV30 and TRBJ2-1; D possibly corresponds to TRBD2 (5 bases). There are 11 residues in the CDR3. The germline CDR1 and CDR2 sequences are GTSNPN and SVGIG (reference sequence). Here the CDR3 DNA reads TGTGCCGGGAGTCCGGGGAATGAGCAGTTCTTC. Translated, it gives CAGSPGNEQFF.

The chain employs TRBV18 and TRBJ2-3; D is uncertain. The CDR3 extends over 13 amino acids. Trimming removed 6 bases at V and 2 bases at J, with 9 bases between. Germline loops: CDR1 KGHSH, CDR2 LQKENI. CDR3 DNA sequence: TGTGCCAGCTCCCCGATTACCACAGATACGCAGTATTTT. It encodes CASSPITTDTQYF.

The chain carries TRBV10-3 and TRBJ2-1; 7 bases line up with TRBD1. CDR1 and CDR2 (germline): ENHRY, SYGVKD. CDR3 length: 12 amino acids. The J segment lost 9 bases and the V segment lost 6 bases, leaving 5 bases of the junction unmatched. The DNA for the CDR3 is TGTGCCATCAGCGACAGGGTGGGTGAGCAGTTCTTC. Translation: CAISDRVGEQFF.

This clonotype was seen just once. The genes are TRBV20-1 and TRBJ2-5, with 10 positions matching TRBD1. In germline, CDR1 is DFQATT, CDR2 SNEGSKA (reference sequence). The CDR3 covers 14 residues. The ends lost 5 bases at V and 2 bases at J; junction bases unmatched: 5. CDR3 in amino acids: CSASGQGHQETQYF. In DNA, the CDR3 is TGCAGTGCTTCGGGACAGGGGCATCAAGAGACCCAGTACTTC.

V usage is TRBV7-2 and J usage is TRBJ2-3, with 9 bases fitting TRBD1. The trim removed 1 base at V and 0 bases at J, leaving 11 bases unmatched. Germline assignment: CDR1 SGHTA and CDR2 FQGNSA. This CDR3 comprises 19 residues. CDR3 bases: TGTGCCAGCAGCTTAGGGTACAGGACAGGGGAAAACAGCACAGATACGCAGTATTTT. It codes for CASSLGYRTGENSTDTQYF.

CDR3: CASSPRGQDSYNEQFF. The CDR3 DNA is TGTGCCAGCAGCCCCCGAGGACAGGACTCCTACAATGAGCAGTTCTTC. This chain joins TRBV9 and TRBJ2-1; TRBD1 matches at 7 bases. The junction had 7 bases not matched to a gene; V was cut back by 4 bases and J by 0 bases. This CDR3 is built from 16 residues. Germline V gives CDR1 SGDLS, CDR2 YYNGEE.

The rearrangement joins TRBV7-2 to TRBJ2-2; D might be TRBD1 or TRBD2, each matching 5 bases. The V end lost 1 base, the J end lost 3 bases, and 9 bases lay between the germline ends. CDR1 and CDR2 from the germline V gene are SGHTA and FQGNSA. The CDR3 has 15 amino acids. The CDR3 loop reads CASSLGGLHTGELFF. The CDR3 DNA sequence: TGTGCCAGCAGCTTAGGGGGGTTACACACCGGGGAGCTGTTTTTT. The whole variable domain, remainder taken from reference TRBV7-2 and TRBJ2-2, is GAGVSQSPSNKVTEKGKDVELRCDPISGHTALYWYRQSLGQGLEFLIYFQGNSAPDKSGLPSDRFSAERTGGSVSTLTIQRTQQEDSAVYLCASSLGGLHTGELFFGEGSRLTVL.

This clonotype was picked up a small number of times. The CDR3 spells CASSYAHGVNEQYF. The CDR3 DNA sequence: TGTGCCAGCAGTTACGCTCACGGGGTGAACGAGCAGTACTTC. The V gene is TRBV6-2 or TRBV6-3, the J gene TRBJ2-4, with D perhaps matching TRBD2 (5 bases). The closer fit of TRBJ2-7 to the DNA end suggests the J call may be wrong. This CDR3 contains 14 residues. Germline CDR1 MNHEY, CDR2 SVGEGT.

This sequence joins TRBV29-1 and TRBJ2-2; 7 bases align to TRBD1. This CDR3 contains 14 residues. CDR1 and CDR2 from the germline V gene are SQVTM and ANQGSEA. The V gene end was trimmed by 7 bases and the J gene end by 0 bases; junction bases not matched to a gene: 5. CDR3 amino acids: CSARDRTNTGELFF. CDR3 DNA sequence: TGCAGCGCCCGGGACAGAACGAACACCGGGGAGCTGTTTTTT.

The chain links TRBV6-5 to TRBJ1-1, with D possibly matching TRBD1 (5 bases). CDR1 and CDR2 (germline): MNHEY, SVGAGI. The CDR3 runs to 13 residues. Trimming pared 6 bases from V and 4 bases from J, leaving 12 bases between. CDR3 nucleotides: TGTGCCAGCAGCCGTAAGCAGGGCACTGAAGCTTTCTTT. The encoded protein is CASSRKQGTEAFF.

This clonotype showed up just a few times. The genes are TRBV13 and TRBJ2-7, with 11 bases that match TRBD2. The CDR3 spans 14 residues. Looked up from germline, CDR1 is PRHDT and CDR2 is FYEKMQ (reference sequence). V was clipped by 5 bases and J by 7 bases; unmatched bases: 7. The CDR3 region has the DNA TGTGCCAGCAGCCGGACTAGCGGGTACAATGAGCAGTACTTC. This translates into CASSRTSGYNEQYF.

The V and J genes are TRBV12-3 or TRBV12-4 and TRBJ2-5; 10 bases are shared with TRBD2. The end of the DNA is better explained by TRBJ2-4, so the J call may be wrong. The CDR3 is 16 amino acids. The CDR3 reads CASRPSGSGSKNIQYF. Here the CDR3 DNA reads TGTGCCAGCAGACCTAGCGGGAGTGGGTCCAAAAACATTCAGTACTTC.

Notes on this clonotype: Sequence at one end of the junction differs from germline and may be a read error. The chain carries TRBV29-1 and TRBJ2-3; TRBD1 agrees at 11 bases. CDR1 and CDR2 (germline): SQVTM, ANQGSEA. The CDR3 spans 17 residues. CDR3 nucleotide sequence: TGCAGCGTTTACGGACAGGGGGCTGTTAGCGGTACAGATACGCGGTATTTT. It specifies CSVYGQGAVSGTDTRYF.

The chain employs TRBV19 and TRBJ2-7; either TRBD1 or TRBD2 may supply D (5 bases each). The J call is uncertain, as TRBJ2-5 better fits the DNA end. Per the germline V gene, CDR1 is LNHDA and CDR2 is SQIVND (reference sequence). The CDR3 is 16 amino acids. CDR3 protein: CASARGEGALEETQYF. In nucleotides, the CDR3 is TGTGCCAGTGCCCGAGGGGAAGGGGCACTTGAAGAGACCCAGTACTTC.

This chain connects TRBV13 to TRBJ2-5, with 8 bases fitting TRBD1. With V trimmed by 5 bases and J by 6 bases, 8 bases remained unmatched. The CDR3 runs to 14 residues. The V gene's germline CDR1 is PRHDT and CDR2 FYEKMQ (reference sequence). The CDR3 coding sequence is TGTGCCAGCAGCCCCCAGGACAGGGTGCAGACCCAGTACTTC. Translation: CASSPQDRVQTQYF.

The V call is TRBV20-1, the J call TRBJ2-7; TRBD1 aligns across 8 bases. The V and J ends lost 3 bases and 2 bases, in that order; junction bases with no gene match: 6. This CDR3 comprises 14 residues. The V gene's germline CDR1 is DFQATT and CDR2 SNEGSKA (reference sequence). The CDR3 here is CSASLAGQAYEQYF. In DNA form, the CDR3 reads TGCAGTGCTAGCCTGGCGGGACAGGCCTACGAGCAGTACTTC.

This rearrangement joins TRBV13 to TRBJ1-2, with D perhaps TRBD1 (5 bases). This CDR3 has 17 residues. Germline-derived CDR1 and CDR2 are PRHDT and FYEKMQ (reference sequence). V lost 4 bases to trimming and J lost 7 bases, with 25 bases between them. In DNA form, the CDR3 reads TGTGCCAGCAGCTCTAGTACAGGCGTCCTATTATTCTCTGGCTACACCTTC. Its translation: CASSSSTGVLLFSGYTF.

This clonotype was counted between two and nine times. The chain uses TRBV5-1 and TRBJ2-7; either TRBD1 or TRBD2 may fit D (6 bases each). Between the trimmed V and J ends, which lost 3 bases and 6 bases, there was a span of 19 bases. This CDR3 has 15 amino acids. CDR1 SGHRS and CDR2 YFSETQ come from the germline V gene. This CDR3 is CASSSRGRTGLEQYF. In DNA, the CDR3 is TGCGCCAGCAGCTCCCGGGGGCGTACGGGCCTCGAGCAGTACTTC.

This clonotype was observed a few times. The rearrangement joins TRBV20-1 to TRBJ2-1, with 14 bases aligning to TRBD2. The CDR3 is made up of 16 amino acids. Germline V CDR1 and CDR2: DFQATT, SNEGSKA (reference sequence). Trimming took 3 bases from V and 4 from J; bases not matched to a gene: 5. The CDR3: CSAREGTSGSYNEQFF. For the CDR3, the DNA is TGCAGTGCTAGGGAGGGGACTAGCGGGAGTTACAATGAGCAGTTCTTC.

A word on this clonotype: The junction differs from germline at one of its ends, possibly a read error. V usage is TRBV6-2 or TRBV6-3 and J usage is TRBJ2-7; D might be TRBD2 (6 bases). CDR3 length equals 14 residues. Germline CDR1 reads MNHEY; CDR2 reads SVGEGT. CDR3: CASSDSAGFYEQYF. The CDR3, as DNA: TGTGCCAGCAGTGACTCAGCGGGCTTCTACGAGCAGTACTTC.